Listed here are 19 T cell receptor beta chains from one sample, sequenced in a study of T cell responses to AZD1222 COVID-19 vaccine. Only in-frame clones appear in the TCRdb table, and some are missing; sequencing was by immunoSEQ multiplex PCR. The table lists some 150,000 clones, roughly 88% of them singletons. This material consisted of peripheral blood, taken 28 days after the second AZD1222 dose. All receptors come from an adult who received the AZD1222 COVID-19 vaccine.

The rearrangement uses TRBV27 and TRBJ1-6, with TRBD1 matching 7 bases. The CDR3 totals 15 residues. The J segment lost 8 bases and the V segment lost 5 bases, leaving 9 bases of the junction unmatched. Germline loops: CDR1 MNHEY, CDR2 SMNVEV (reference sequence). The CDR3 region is CASSLTGTVDSPLHF. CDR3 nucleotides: TGTGCCAGCAGTCTAACCGGGACAGTGGATTCACCCCTCCACTTT.

The CDR3 region is CASSLFSGNEKLFF. DNA for the CDR3: TGTGCCAGCAGCTTGTTTTCAGGGAATGAAAAACTGTTTTTT. The V call is TRBV5-4, the J call TRBJ1-4; TRBD1 might be the D (5 bases). The CDR3 is 14 amino acids. Trimming stripped 1 base from V and 5 bases from J, with 9 bases between. Germline V gives CDR1 SGHNT, CDR2 YYREEE (reference sequence).

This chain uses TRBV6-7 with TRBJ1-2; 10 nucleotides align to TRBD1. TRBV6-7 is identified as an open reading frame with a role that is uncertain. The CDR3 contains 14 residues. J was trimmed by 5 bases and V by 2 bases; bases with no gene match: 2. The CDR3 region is CASSYTGQGYGYTF. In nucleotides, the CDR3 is TGTGCCAGCAGTTACACGGGACAGGGGTATGGCTACACCTTC.

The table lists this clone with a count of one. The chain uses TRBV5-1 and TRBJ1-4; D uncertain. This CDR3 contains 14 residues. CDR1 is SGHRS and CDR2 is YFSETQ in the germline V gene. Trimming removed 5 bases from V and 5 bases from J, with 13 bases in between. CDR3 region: CASSFGRENEKLFF. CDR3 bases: TGCGCCAGCAGTTTTGGACGGGAAAATGAAAAACTGTTTTTT.

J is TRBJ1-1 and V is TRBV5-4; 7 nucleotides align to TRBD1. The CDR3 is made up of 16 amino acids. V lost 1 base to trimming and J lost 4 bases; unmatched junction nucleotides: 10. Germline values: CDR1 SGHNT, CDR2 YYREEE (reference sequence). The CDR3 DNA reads TGTGCCAGCAGCTTGAGGGTGACAGGGACCACCACTGAAGCTTTCTTT. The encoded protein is CASSLRVTGTTTEAFF.

CDR3 DNA sequence: TGTGCCAGCAGTCGATGGGGAGGTCAGCCCCAGCATTTT. Translation: CASSRWGGQPQHF. This chain joins TRBV27 and TRBJ1-5; no firm D call. Germline CDR1 MNHEY, CDR2 SMNVEV (reference sequence). The CDR3 loop spans 13 amino acids. V lost 5 bases to trimming and J lost 6 bases, with 11 bases between them.

CDR3 sequence: CASSRGTGGVGNQPQHF. In DNA form, the CDR3 reads TGTGCCAGCTCACGGGGGACAGGTGGTGTAGGCAATCAGCCCCAGCATTTT. The rearrangement joins TRBV18 to TRBJ1-5; 8 nucleotides align to TRBD1. V dropped 4 bases and J dropped 2; count of bases not matched to a gene: 10. The CDR3 is 17 amino acids. Germline-derived CDR1 and CDR2 are KGHSH and LQKENI.

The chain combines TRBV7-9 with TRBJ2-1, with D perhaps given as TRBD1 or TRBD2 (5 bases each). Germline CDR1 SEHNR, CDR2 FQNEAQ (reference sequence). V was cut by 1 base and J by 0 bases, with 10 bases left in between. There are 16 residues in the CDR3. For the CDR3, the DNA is TGTGCCAGCAGCTTAGGGGCAGGGAGCTCCTACAATGAGCAGTTCTTC. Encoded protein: CASSLGAGSSYNEQFF.

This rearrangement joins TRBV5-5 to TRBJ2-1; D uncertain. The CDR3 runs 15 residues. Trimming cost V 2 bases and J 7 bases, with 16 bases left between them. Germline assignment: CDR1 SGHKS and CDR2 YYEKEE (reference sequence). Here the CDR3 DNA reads TGTGCCAGCAGCTTTGGCACGGTGTTGACTAATGAGCAGTTCTTC. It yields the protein CASSFGTVLTNEQFF.

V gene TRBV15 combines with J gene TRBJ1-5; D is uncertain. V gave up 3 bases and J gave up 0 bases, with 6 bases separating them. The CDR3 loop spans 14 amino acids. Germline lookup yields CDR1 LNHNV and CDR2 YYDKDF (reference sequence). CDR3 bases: TGTGCCACCAGCAGGGACCCTAGCAATCAGCCCCAGCATTTT. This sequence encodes CATSRDPSNQPQHF.

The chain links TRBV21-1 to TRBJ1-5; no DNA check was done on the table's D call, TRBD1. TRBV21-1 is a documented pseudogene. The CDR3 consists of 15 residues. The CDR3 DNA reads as TGTGCCAGCCCCCGGGACAGGGTAAGCGGTCAGCCCCAGCATTTT. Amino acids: CASPRDRVSGQPQHF.

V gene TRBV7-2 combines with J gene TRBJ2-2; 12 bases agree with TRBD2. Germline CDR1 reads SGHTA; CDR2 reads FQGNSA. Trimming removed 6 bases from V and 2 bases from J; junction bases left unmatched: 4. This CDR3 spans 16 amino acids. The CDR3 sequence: CASRTTSGGNTGELFF. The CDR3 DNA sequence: TGTGCCAGCAGGACGACTAGCGGGGGAAACACCGGGGAGCTGTTTTTT. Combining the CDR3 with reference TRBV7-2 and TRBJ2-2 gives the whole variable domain GAGVSQSPSNKVTEKGKDVELRCDPISGHTALYWYRQSLGQGLEFLIYFQGNSAPDKSGLPSDRFSAERTGGSVSTLTIQRTQQEDSAVYLCASRTTSGGNTGELFFGEGSRLTVL.

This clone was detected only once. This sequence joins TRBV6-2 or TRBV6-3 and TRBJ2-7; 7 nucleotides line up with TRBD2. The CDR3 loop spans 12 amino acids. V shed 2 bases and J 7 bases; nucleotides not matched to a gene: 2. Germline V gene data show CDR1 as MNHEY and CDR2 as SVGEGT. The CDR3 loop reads CASSYTGGEQYF. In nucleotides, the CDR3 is TGTGCCAGCAGTTACACCGGGGGGGAGCAGTACTTC.

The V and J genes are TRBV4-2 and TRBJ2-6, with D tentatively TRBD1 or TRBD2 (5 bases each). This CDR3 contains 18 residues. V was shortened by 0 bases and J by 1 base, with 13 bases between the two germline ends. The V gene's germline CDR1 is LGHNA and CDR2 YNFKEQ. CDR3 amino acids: CASSQEAAWGSGANVLTF. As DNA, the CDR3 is TGTGCCAGCAGCCAAGAGGCGGCCTGGGGGTCTGGGGCCAACGTCCTGACTTTC.

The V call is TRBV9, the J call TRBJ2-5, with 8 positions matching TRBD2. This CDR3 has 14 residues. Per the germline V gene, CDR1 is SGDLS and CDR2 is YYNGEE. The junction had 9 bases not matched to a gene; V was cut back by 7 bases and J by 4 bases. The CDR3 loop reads CASGGGGNGETQYF. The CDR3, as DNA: TGTGCCAGCGGTGGCGGGGGGAATGGAGAGACCCAGTACTTC.

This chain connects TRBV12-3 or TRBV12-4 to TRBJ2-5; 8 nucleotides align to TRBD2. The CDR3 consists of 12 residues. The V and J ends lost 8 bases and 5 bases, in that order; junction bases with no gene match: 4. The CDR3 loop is CASQRGGETQYF. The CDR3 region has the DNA TGTGCCAGCCAACGGGGGGGGGAGACCCAGTACTTC.

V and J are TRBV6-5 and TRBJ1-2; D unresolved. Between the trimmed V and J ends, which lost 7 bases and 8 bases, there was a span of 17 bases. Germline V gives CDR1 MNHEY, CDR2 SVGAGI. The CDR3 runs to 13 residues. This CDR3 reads CASTPPVTKGYTF. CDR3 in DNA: TGTGCCAGCACCCCACCCGTAACGAAGGGCTACACCTTC.

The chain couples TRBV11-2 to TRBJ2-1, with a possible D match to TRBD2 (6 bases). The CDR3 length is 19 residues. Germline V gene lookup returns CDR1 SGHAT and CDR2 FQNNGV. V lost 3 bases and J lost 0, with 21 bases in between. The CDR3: CASSFRAAAGSASYNEQFF. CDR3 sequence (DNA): TGTGCCAGCAGCTTTAGGGCGGCTGCGGGGTCTGCCTCCTACAATGAGCAGTTCTTC.

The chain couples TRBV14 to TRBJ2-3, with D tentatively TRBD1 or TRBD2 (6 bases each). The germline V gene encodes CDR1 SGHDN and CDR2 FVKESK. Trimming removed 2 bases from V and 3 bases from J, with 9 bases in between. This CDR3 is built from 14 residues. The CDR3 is CASSQRGVTDTQYF. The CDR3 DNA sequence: TGTGCCAGCAGCCAAAGGGGGGTGACAGATACGCAGTATTTT.